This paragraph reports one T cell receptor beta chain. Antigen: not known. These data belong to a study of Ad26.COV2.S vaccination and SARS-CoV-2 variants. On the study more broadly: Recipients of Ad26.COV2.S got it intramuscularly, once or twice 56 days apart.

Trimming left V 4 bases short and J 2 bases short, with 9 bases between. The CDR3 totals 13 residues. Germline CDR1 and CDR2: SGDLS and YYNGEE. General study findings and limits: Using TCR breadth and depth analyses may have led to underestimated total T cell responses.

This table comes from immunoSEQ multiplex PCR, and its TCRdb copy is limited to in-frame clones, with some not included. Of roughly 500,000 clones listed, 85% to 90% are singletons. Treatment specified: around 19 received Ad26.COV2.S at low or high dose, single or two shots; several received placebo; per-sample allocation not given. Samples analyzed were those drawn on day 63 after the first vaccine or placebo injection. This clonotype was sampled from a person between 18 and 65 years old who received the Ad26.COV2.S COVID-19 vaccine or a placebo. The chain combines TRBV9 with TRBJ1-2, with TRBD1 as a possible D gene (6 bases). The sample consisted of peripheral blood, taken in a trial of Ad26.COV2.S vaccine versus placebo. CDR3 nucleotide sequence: TGTGCCAGCAGCACAGGGAAGAACTATGGCTACACCTTC. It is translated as CASSTGKNYGYTF.